This T cell receptor (beta chain) was sequenced for a study of T cells in pancreatic ductal adenocarcinoma. Points from the study as a whole: Enrichment of CD45RO+ effector over naive T cells in tumors may bias clonality. Mean clonality was approximately 0.11 in tumors and about 0.07 in blood, not significantly different.

Here immunoSEQ multiplex PCR was the method, and the copy in TCRdb shows in-frame clones only, minus some. The sample has over 90,000 clones, more than 90% seen once. The selected patients with pancreatic ductal adenocarcinoma had surgery but no neoadjuvant therapy. In the case of this clone: What it recognizes is unknown.

The CDR3 consists of 17 residues. CDR1 is LGHNA, CDR2 YSLEER, per germline. With 3 bases clipped from V and 5 bases from J, the junction kept 9 bases outside the gene matches. The sample comprised PBMCs. This clonotype was sampled from a human donor with pancreatic ductal adenocarcinoma. The V gene is TRBV4-3, the J gene TRBJ2-3; 12 positions match TRBD2. In DNA form, the CDR3 reads TGCGCCAGCAGCCAGGAGCTAGCGGGAGGGCTTGGAGATACGCAGTATTTT. Translated, it gives CASSQELAGGLGDTQYF.